Within the sample, the clone carrying this T cell receptor beta chain is medium-sized. What it recognizes is unknown. All patients were treatment-naive before thyroid surgery. This sample is part of a study of metastatic and nonmetastatic thyroid tumors. Study-wide context: Repertoire data that came from the blood and tumor or nodule tissue of malignant and benign thyroid patients were compared. Study-level results: Relative to benign nodules, malignant thyroid tumors were reportedly characterized by significantly elevated TCR beta diversity in blood and tumor.

Trimming left V 3 bases short and J 0 bases short, with 4 bases between. The CDR3 totals 13 residues. Original processing notes: The study built a papillary thyroid cancer distant-metastasis classifier from CDR3 differences across clinicopathological groups. TCRdb ran MiXCR on the PCR reads. The V and J calls and clone size are TCRdb's, not the authors'. This sample has 7,500 to 10,000 clones, with roughly 9.8% found just once. Sequences were obtained from tumor tissue. The TCR was taken from a female donor with papillary thyroid cancer or a benign thyroid nodule (not recorded which). Some clones in this sample may be carry-over from other donors' samples. This chain joins TRBV12-3 or TRBV12-4 and TRBJ2-3; D gene unclear. The CDR3 DNA follows: TGTGCCAGCAGTTTGGTCAGCACAGATACGCAGTATTTT. It yields the protein CASSLVSTDTQYF.